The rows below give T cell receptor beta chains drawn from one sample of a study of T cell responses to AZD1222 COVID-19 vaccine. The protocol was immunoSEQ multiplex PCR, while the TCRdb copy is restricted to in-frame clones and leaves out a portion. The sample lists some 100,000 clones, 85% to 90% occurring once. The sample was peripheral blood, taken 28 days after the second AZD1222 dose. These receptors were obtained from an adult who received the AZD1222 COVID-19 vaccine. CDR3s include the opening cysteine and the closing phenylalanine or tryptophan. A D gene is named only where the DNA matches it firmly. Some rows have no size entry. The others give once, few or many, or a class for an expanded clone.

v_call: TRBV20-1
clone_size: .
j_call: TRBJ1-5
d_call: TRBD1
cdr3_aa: CSASEGQGVDNQPQHF
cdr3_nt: TGCAGTGCTAGTGAGGGACAGGGGGTGGACAATCAGCCCCAGCATTTT

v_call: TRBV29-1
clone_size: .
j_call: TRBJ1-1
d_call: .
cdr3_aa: CSVEASGAEAFF
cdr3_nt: TGCAGCGTTGAGGCCAGTGGGGCTGAAGCTTTCTTT

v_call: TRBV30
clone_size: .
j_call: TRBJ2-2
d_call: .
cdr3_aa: CAWSIQLNTGELFF
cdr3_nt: TGTGCCTGGAGTATACAGCTGAACACCGGGGAGCTGTTTTTT

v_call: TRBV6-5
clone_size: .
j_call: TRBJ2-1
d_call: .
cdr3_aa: CASSYSHNEQFF
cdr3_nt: TGTGCCAGCAGTTACTCGCACAATGAGCAGTTCTTC

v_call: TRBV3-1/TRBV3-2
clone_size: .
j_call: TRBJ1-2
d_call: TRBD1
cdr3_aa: CASSQVSDRGIGYGYTF
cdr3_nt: TGTGCCAGCAGCCAAGTTTCGGACAGGGGAATCGGCTATGGCTACACCTTC

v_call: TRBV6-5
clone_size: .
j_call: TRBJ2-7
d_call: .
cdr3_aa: CASGRLGGASYEQYF
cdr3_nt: TGTGCCAGCGGACGCCTAGGGGGGGCATCCTACGAGCAGTACTTC

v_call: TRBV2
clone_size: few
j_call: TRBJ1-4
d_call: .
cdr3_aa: CASSDSGLKRGKLFF
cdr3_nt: TGTGCCAGCAGCGATTCCGGGCTTAAGAGGGGAAAACTGTTTTTT

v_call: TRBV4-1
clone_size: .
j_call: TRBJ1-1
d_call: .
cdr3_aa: CASSQVGGRTEAFF
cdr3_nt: TGCGCCAGCAGCCAAGTGGGGGGAAGAACTGAAGCTTTCTTT

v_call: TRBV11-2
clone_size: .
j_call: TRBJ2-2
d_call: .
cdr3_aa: CASSLIGTGELFF
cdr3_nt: TGTGCCAGCAGCTTAATAGGCACCGGGGAGCTGTTTTTT

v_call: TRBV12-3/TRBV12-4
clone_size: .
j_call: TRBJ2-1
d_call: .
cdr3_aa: CASSLGSSNEQFF
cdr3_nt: TGTGCCAGCAGTTTAGGCAGTAGCAATGAGCAGTTCTTC

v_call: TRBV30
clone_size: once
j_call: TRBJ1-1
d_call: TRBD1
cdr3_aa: CARGSDRRGGEAFF
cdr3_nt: TGTGCCAGAGGATCGGACAGGCGGGGGGGCGAAGCTTTCTTT